The rows below give T cell receptor beta chains drawn from one sample of a study of regulatory dendritic cells for organ transplantation. Only in-frame clones appear in the TCRdb table, and some are missing; sequencing was by immunoSEQ multiplex PCR. Here the sample spans under 45,000 clones, approximately 91% being singletons. Sequencing input: naive CD4+ T cells from blood. Source of these receptors: a human donor in good health. CDR3s include the opening cysteine and the closing phenylalanine or tryptophan. D genes are given only for firm matches. Only part of the rows carry a size: once, few, many, or a class if the clone is expanded.

TRBV9,14,TRBD2,-,TRBJ2-5,TGTGCCAGCAGCCAGACTAGCGGCCAAGAGACCCAGTACTTC,CASSQTSGQETQYF
TRBV4-1,15,TRBD1,-,TRBJ2-7,TGCGCCAGCAGCCCCGGGACAGGGGGTGGGTATGAGCAGTACTTC,CASSPGTGGGYEQYF
TRBV5-4,13,-,-,TRBJ1-3,TGTGCCAGCAGCTTTATGGCTGGAAACACCATATATTTT,CASSFMAGNTIYF
TRBV11-3,14,TRBD1,-,TRBJ2-2,TGTGCCAGCAGTCCGAGGGGGCACACCGGGGAGCTGTTTTTT,CASSPRGHTGELFF
TRBV6-4,14,-,-,TRBJ1-6,TGTGCCAGCAGTGCTACTCCCCGTAATTCACCCCTCCACTTT,CASSATPRNSPLHF
TRBV6-5,10,-,-,TRBJ1-2,TGTGCCAGCAGGTCTGGGGGCTACACCTTC,CASRSGGYTF
TRBV5-1,13,TRBD1,-,TRBJ1-1,TGCGCCAGCAGCCCGGACAGGGAGAATCAAGCTTTCTTT,CASSPDRENQAFF
TRBV30,13,-,-,TRBJ2-7,TGTGCCTGGAGAACAGGGGGGAGGGAGGAGCAGTACTTC,CAWRTGGREEQYF
TRBV5-6,17,-,-,TRBJ2-1,TGTGCCAGCAGTTTATTCTCGTCCGTTTTGATGAGCAATGAGCAGTTCTTC,CASSLFSSVLMSNEQFF
TRBV5-4,16,-,-,TRBJ2-4,TGTGCCAGCAGGCAAGGACCAGAACCTACTAAAAACATTCAGTACTTC,CASRQGPEPTKNIQYF
TRBV19,15,-,-,TRBJ1-5,TGTGCCAGTAGTATACTCTGGGGGAACAATCAGCCCCAGCATTTT,CASSILWGNNQPQHF
TRBV28,14,-,once,TRBJ2-4,TGTGCCAGCAGTCCCCCAGGGCCCAAAAACATTCAGTACTTC,CASSPPGPKNIQYF
TRBV7-6,14,-,once,TRBJ2-3,TGTGCCAGCACCTTAGGACTGCCCACAGATACGCAGTATTTT,CASTLGLPTDTQYF
TRBV5-5,14,-,-,TRBJ2-5,TGTGCCAGCAGCTCCAAGTGGGAAATGGAGACCCAGTACTTC,CASSSKWEMETQYF
TRBV10-3,17,TRBD2,once,TRBJ2-1,TGTGCCATCAGTGAGGAACCCTCGGCGGGAGGGGGGAATGAGCAGTTCTTC,CAISEEPSAGGGNEQFF
TRBV28,13,-,-,TRBJ1-2,TGTGCCAGCAGTTTATCAGGCGTCTATGGCTACACCTTC,CASSLSGVYGYTF
TRBV5-1,14,-,few,TRBJ1-2,TGCGCCAGCAGCAGCCCTGAAGGGTTGAGCGGCTACACCTTC,CASSSPEGLSGYTF
TRBV6-1,15,TRBD2,-,TRBJ2-7,TGTGCCAGCAGTAGATCTAGCGGGAGCACCTACGAGCAGTACTTC,CASSRSSGSTYEQYF
TRBV2,12,-,once,TRBJ2-5,TGTGCCAGCAGTGAGTCGGGGGAGACCCAGTACTTC,CASSESGETQYF
TRBV9,15,TRBD1,once,TRBJ1-1,TGTGCCAGCAGCGCTCACGACAGGGGAGGCACTGAAGCTTTCTTT,CASSAHDRGGTEAFF
TRBV19,16,TRBD1,-,TRBJ1-5,TGTGCCAGTAGTTTACGGACAGGGTATAGCAATCAGCCCCAGCATTTT,CASSLRTGYSNQPQHF
TRBV6-6,14,TRBD1,-,TRBJ1-2,TGTGCCAGCACCGACAGGGGGCGAAGCTATGGCTACACCTTC,CASTDRGRSYGYTF
TRBV11-3,17,-,-,TRBJ2-7,TGTGCCAGCAGCGCCGGTAGCGGGACCATGACACAGGGGGAGCAGTACTTC,CASSAGSGTMTQGEQYF
TRBV7-2,13,-,-,TRBJ1-5,TGTGCCAGCAGCTTAAGACGTGATCAGCCCCAGCATTTT,CASSLRRDQPQHF
TRBV6-6,14,-,-,TRBJ2-1,TGTGCCAGCAGTGACGGCGCTTGGGTCGGTGAGCAGTTCTTC,CASSDGAWVGEQFF
TRBV25-1,15,-,-,TRBJ1-2,TGTGCCAGCAGTGAATCGGGGACCACTGGCTATGGCTACACCTTC,CASSESGTTGYGYTF
TRBV21-1,15,-,-,TRBJ1-4,TGTGCCAGCAGCCCAAGCCGCGCAACTAATGAAAAACTGTTTTTT,CASSPSRATNEKLFF
TRBV2,15,-,once,TRBJ2-1,TGTGCCAGCAGTGTAGGGCAGGGATCCTACAATGAGCAGTTCTTC,CASSVGQGSYNEQFF
TRBV7-2,13,-,-,TRBJ1-2,TGTGCCAGCAGCTTCAGGGCAGGCTATGGCTACACCTTC,CASSFRAGYGYTF
TRBV30,14,-,-,TRBJ2-2,TGTGCCTGGAGTCAATTGTGGGGAACCGGGGAGCTGTTTTTT,CAWSQLWGTGELFF
TRBV6-5,15,TRBD1,-,TRBJ1-3,TGTGCCAGCACACTTGGACAGGGCCCTGGAAACACCATATATTTT,CASTLGQGPGNTIYF
TRBV7-8,14,TRBD1,few,TRBJ1-2,TGTGCCAGCAGCCCCGGGACAGGGGAGGATGGCTACACCTTC,CASSPGTGEDGYTF